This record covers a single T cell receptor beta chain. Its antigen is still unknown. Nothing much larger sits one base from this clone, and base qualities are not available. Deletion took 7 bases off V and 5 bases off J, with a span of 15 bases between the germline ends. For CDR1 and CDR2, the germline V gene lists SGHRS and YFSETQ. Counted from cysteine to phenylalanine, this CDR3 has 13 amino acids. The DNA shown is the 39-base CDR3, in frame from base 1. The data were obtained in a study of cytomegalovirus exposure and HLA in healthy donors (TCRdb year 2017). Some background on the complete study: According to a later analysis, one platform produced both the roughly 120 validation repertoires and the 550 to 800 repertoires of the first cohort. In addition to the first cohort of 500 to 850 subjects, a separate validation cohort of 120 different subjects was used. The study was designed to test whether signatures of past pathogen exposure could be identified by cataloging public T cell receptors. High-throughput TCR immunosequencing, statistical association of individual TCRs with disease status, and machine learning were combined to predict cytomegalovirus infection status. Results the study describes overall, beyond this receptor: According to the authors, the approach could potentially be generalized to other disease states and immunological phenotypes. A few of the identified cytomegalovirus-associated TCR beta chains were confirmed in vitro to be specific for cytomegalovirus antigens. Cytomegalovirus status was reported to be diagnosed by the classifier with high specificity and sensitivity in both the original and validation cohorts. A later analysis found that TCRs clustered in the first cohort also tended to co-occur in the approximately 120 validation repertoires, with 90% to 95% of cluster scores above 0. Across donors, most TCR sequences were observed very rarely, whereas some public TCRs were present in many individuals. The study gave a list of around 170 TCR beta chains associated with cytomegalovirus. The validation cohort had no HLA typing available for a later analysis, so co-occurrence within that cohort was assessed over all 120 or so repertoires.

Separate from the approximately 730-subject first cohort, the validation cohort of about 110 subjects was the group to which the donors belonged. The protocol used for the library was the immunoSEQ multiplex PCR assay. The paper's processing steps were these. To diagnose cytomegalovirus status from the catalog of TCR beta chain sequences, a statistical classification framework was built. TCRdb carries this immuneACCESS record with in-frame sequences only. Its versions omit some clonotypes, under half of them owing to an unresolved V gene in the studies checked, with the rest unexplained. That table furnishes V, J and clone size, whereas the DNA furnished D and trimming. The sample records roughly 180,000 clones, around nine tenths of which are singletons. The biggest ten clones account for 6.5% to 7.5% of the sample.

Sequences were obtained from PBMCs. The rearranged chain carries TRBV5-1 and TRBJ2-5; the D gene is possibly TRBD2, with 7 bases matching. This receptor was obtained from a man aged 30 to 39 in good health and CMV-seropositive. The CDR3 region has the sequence CASQAQGGETQYF. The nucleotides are TGCGCCAGCCAGGCACAGGGAGGGGAGACCCAGTACTTC.